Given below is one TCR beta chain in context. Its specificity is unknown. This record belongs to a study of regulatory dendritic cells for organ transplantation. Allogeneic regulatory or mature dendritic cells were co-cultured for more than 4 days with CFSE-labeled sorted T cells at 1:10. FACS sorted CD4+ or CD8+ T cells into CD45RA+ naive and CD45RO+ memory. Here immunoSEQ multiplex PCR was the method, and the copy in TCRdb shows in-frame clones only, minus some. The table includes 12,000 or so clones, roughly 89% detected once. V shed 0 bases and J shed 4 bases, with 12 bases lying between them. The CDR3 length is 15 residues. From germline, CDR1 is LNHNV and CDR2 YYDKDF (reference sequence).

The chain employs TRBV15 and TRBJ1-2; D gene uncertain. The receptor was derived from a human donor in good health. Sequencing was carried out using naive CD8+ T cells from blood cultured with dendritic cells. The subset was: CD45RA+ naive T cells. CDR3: CATSRDIGVFYGYTF. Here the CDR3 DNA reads TGTGCCACCAGCAGAGATATTGGGGTTTTCTATGGCTACACCTTC.